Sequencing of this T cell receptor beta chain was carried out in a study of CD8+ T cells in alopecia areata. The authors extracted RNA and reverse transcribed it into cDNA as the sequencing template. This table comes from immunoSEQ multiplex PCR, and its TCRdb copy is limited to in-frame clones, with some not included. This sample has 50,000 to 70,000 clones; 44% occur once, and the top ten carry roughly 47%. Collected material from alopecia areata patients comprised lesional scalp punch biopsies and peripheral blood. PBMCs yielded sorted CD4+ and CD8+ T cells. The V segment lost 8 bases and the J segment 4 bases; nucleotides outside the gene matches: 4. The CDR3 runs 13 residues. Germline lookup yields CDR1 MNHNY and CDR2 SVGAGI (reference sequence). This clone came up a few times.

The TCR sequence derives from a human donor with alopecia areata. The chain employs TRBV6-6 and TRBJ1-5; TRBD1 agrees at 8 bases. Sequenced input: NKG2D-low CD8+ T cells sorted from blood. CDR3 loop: CASSTGGNQPQHF. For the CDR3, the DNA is TGTGCCAGCTCAACAGGGGGGAATCAGCCCCAGCATTTT.